These 20 T cell receptor beta chains share one sample of origin, sequenced in a study of blood T cells in healthy people across ages. For the second PCR, which ran for about 7 to 11 cycles, a sample-barcoded 5' primer and a J-beta primer mix were used. Each CDR3 protein gets one entry after TCRdb re-called the 5' RACE reads with MiXCR. Of more than 1.4 million distinct CDR3 sequences listed, 35% to 45% are singletons. Specimen: blood. The receptors come from a woman aged 18-29 years in good health.

This clonotype turned up a few times. The rearrangement uses TRBV29-1 and TRBJ1-1; D remains ambiguous. The CDR3 length is 12 residues. V was shortened by 4 bases and J by 1 base, with 7 bases between the two germline ends. Germline V lookup: CDR1 SQVTM, CDR2 ANQGSEA. The CDR3 DNA follows: TGCAGCGTTGGGACGGCGAACACTGAAGCTTTCTTT. The encoded protein is CSVGTANTEAFF.

The chain recombines TRBV10-3 with TRBJ2-1, with D perhaps matching TRBD2 (5 bases). V was cut by 0 bases and J by 10 bases, with 13 bases left in between. Per germline, CDR1 ENHRY and CDR2 SYGVKD. CDR3 length equals 14 residues. CDR3 region: CAISESGVAYEQFF. CDR3 coding DNA: TGTGCCATCAGTGAGTCGGGAGTCGCCTACGAGCAGTTCTTC.

In this sample, this clonotype turned up a few times. The V call is TRBV25-1, the J call TRBJ1-4; perhaps TRBD1 as D (5 bases). Trimming left V 11 bases short and J 8 bases short, with 21 bases between. CDR3 length: 14 amino acids. The germline V gene has CDR1 MGHDK and CDR2 SYGVNS. In DNA form, the CDR3 reads TGTGCCCACACTAAACAGCGGGGGGTAGAAAAACTGTTTTTT. Translating gives CAHTKQRGVEKLFF.

The rearrangement joins TRBV20-1 to TRBJ2-7; TRBD1 matches 7 bases. This CDR3 is 12 amino acids long. After removal of 2 bases from V and 2 bases from J, the junction contained 0 bases not matched to a gene. Germline CDR1 is DFQATT and CDR2 is SNEGSKA (reference sequence). As DNA, the CDR3 is TGCAGTGCTAGAAGGGGGCCCTACGAGCAGTACTTC. It codes for CSARRGPYEQYF.

The rearrangement joins TRBV6-1 to TRBJ1-1; D is uncertain. CDR1 is MNHNS and CDR2 is SASEGT in the germline V gene. Trimming took off 2 bases at V and 1 base at J, with 5 bases between the two ends. The CDR3 covers 13 residues. In DNA, the CDR3 is TGTGCCAGCAGTGAAAGGCCGAACACTGAAGCTTTCTTT. Its protein product is CASSERPNTEAFF.

This clonotype came up a few times. This rearrangement joins TRBV6-2 or TRBV6-3 to TRBJ2-7, with D perhaps matching TRBD2 (6 bases). The CDR3 consists of 15 residues. The V end was cut by 7 bases, the J end by 4 bases, with 20 bases between. CDR1 and CDR2 (germline): MNHEY, SVGEGT. CDR3 sequence: CASTDGGSRSYEQYF. DNA for the CDR3: TGTGCCAGCACCGACGGGGGTTCAAGGAGTTACGAGCAGTACTTC.

The chain combines TRBV20-1 with TRBJ2-7; D possibly corresponds to TRBD1 (5 bases). V shed 4 bases and J shed 6 bases, with 22 bases lying between them. The CDR3 is made up of 15 amino acids. In germline, CDR1 is DFQATT, CDR2 SNEGSKA (reference sequence). The CDR3 nucleotides are TGCAGTGCTACTCCCTCCTCCCAGGGCTCCCTCGAGCAGTACTTC. The encoded protein is CSATPSSQGSLEQYF.

This clonotype showed up just a few times. V gene TRBV27 combines with J gene TRBJ2-3; D is possibly TRBD1 (6 bases). Germline values: CDR1 MNHEY, CDR2 SMNVEV (reference sequence). V was shortened by 6 bases and J by 6 bases, with 10 bases between the two germline ends. This CDR3 contains 12 residues. The CDR3 reads CASRQGGDTQYF. DNA of the CDR3: TGTGCCAGCAGACAGGGTGGGGATACGCAGTATTTT.

This chain links TRBV27 with TRBJ2-1; perhaps TRBD1 as D (6 bases). The CDR3 covers 13 residues. CDR1 and CDR2 (germline): MNHEY, SMNVEV (reference sequence). The V end was cut by 6 bases, the J end by 6 bases, with 12 bases between. The CDR3 spells CASRVRGSNEQFF. The CDR3 nucleotides are TGTGCCAGCAGGGTCAGGGGTAGCAATGAGCAGTTCTTC.

This clonotype was seen only a few times. The CDR3 loop is CASSYSPSAQETQYF. DNA for the CDR3: TGTGCCAGCAGTTACTCCCCCTCGGCCCAAGAGACCCAGTACTTC. This chain links TRBV6-5 with TRBJ2-5, with no clear D. Germline CDR1 is MNHEY and CDR2 is SVGAGI. V shed 0 bases and J shed 1 base, with 9 bases lying between them. This CDR3 is 15 amino acids long.

This clonotype was picked up a small number of times. The chain employs TRBV12-3 or TRBV12-4 and TRBJ1-5; no definite D call. Deletions cut 8 bases from V and 6 bases from J, with 14 bases between. The CDR3 is 13 residues long. CDR3 in amino acids: CASLSLAGQPQHF. In nucleotides, the CDR3 is TGTGCCAGCCTTAGCCTAGCGGGTCAGCCCCAGCATTTT.

V and J are TRBV13 and TRBJ2-7; D is possibly TRBD1 or TRBD2 (6 bases each). The germline V gene encodes CDR1 PRHDT and CDR2 FYEKMQ (reference sequence). The CDR3 is 18 residues long. V lost 2 bases to trimming and J lost 3 bases, with 23 bases between them. The CDR3 reads CASSLIDAGDSPSYEQYF. In nucleotides, the CDR3 is TGTGCCAGCAGCTTAATAGACGCAGGGGACTCCCCTAGCTACGAGCAGTACTTC. Filled out from reference TRBV13 and TRBJ2-7, the complete variable domain reads AAGVIQSPRHLIKEKRETATLKCYPIPRHDTVYWYQQGPGQDPQFLISFYEKMQSDKGSIPDRFSAQQFSDYHSELNMSSLELGDSALYFCASSLIDAGDSPSYEQYFGPGTRLTVT.

The genes are TRBV20-1 and TRBJ2-1; D is undetermined. CDR3 length equals 13 residues. Trimming cost V 6 bases and J 1 base, with 10 bases left between them. CDR1 is DFQATT, CDR2 SNEGSKA, per germline (reference sequence). DNA of the CDR3: TGCAGTGCCCCCCGACCATCCTACAATGAGCAGTTCTTC. Translating it yields CSAPRPSYNEQFF.

This clonotype turned up a few times. The V and J genes are TRBV7-9 and TRBJ2-1; 9 nucleotides match TRBD1. With 2 bases clipped from V and 6 bases from J, the junction kept 8 bases outside the gene matches. Germline V lookup: CDR1 SEHNR, CDR2 FQNEAQ (reference sequence). CDR3 length: 16 amino acids. The CDR3 nucleotides are TGTGCCAGCAGCTTATATAGACAGGGGGGACTCAATGAGCAGTTCTTC. Its translation: CASSLYRQGGLNEQFF.

This clonotype was observed a handful of times. The rearrangement uses TRBV7-9 and TRBJ2-5; 8 bases map to TRBD2. The J call may be wrong; the DNA end is better matched by TRBJ2-7. CDR3 length: 15 residues. Germline CDR1 is SEHNR and CDR2 is FQNEAQ (reference sequence). CDR3 region: CASSLVGGGHPEQYF. In DNA, the CDR3 is TGTGCCAGCAGCTTAGTCGGGGGGGGCCATCCCGAGCAGTACTTC.

The V gene is TRBV5-1, the J gene TRBJ2-5; 11 bases align to TRBD2. The V and J ends lost 4 bases and 2 bases, in that order; junction bases with no gene match: 7. The CDR3 runs 16 residues. Germline V CDR1 and CDR2: SGHRS, YFSETQ. The CDR3 nucleotides read TGCGCCAGCAGCGCAACTAGCGGGGGTGGACAAGAGACCCAGTACTTC. Translated, it gives CASSATSGGGQETQYF. Filled out from reference TRBV5-1 and TRBJ2-5, the complete variable domain reads KAGVTQTPRYLIKTRGQQVTLSCSPISGHRSVSWYQQTPGQGLQFLFEYFSETQRNKGNFPGRFSGRQFSNSRSEMNVSTLELGDSALYLCASSATSGGGQETQYFGPGTRLLVL.

The chain has TRBV24-1 and TRBJ2-1; 8 bases match TRBD1. The better agreement between TRBJ2-7 and the DNA end casts doubt on the J call. Germline CDR1 and CDR2: KGHDR and SFDVKD. The length of the CDR3 is 17 residues. In DNA form, the CDR3 reads TGTGCCACCAGTGATTTAGACAGGGGAAACTCCTACAATGAGCAGTACTTC. Amino acid sequence: CATSDLDRGNSYNEQYF.

The chain couples TRBV21-1 to TRBJ2-7; the table's D call of TRBD1 was not tested on the DNA. TRBV21-1 is flagged as a pseudogene. The CDR3 is 17 amino acids. Here the CDR3 reads CASSKAGRQVPIYEQYF. Here the CDR3 DNA reads TGTGCCAGCAGCAAAGCTGGTCGCCAGGTCCCCATATACGAGCAGTACTTC.

This clonotype was observed a handful of times. Mismatch with germline at one junction end may stem from a read error. The chain uses TRBV29-1 and TRBJ2-4; no clear D gene. The J call is in doubt because the DNA end fits TRBJ2-7 better. The CDR3 has 12 amino acids. The germline gives CDR1 SQVTM, CDR2 ANQGSEA. CDR3 DNA sequence: TGCAGCGTTGTCCCCGGGTCCTCCGAGCAGTACTTC. It codes for CSVVPGSSEQYF.

The rearrangement joins TRBV20-1 to TRBJ2-3; 8 nucleotides line up with TRBD2. Germline assignment: CDR1 DFQATT and CDR2 SNEGSKA (reference sequence). The CDR3 contains 15 residues. The V segment lost 4 bases and the J segment 0 bases; nucleotides outside the gene matches: 6. The CDR3 protein is CSAKRGGGSTDTQYF. The CDR3 region has the DNA TGCAGTGCTAAAAGGGGCGGGGGGAGCACAGATACGCAGTATTTT.